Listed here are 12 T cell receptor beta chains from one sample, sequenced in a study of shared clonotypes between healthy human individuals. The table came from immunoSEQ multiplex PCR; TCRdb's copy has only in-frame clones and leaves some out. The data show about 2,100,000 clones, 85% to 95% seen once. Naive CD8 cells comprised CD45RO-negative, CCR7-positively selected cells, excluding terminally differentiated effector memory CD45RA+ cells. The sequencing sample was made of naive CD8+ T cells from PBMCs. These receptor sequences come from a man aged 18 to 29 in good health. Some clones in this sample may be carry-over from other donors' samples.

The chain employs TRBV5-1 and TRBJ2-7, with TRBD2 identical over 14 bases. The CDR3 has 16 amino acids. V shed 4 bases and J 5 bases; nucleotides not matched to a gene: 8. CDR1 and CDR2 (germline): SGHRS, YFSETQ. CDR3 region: CASSKGLAGANNEQYF. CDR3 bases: TGCGCCAGCAGCAAGGGACTAGCGGGAGCAAATAACGAGCAGTACTTC.

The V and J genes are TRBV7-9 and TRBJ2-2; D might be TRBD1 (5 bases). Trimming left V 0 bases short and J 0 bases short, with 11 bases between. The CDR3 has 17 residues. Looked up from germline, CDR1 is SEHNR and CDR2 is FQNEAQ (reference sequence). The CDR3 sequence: CASSLAPTAPNTGELFF. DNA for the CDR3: TGTGCCAGCAGCTTAGCCCCGACAGCCCCGAACACCGGGGAGCTGTTTTTT.

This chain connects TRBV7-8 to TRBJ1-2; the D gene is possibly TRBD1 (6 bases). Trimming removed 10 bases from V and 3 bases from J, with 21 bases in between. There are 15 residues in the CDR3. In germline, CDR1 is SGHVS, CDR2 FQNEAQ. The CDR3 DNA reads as TGTGCCACCCAGGACGGGGCAGGGGCTTACTATGGCTACACCTTC. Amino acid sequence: CATQDGAGAYYGYTF.

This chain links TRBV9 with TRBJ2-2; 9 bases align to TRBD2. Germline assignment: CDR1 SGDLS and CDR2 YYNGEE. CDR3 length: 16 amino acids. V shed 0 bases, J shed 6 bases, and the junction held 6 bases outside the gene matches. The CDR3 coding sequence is TGTGCCAGCAGCGTAGGGTTAGCGGGAGTGGCCGGGGAGCTGTTTTTT. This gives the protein CASSVGLAGVAGELFF. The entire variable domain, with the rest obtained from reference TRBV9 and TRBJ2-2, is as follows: DSGVTQTPKHLITATGQRVTLRCSPRSGDLSVYWYQQSLDQGLQFLIQYYNGEERAKGNILERFSAQQFPDLHSELNLSSLELGDSALYFCASSVGLAGVAGELFFGEGSRLTVL.

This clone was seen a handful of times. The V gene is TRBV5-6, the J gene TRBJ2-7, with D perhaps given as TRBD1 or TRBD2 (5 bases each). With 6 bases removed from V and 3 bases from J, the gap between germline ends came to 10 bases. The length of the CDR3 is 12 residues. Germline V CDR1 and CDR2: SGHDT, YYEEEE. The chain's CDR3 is CASTWGNYEQYF. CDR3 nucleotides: TGTGCCAGCACCTGGGGGAACTACGAGCAGTACTTC.

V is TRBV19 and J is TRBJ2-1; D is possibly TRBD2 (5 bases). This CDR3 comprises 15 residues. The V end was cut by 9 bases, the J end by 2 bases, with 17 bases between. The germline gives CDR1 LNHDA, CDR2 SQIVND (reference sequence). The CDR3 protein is CASEERTHTYNEQFF. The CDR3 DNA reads TGTGCCAGCGAGGAGAGGACTCACACCTACAATGAGCAGTTCTTC.

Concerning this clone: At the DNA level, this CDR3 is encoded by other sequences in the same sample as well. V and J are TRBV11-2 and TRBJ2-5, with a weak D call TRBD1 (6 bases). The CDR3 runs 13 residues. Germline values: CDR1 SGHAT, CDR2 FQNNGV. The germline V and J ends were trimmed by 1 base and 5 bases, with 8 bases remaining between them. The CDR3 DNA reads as TGTGCCAGCAGCTTAGGGGGGCGGGAGACCCAGTACTTC. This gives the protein CASSLGGRETQYF.

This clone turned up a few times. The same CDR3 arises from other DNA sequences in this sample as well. CDR3 in amino acids: CASSHRGTEAFF. In nucleotides, the CDR3 is TGTGCCAGTAGTCACAGGGGAACTGAAGCTTTCTTT. This chain uses TRBV19 with TRBJ1-1; 7 nucleotides line up with TRBD1. The CDR3 sequence is 12 residues long. Germline CDR1 reads LNHDA; CDR2 reads SQIVND (reference sequence). J lost 5 bases, V lost 5 bases, and 2 bases had no gene match. Filled out from reference TRBV19 and TRBJ1-1, the complete variable domain reads DGGITQSPKYLFRKEGQNVTLSCEQNLNHDAMYWYRQDPGQGLRLIYYSQIVNDFQKGDIAEGYSVSREKKESFPLTVTSAQKNPTAFYLCASSHRGTEAFFGQGTRLTVV.

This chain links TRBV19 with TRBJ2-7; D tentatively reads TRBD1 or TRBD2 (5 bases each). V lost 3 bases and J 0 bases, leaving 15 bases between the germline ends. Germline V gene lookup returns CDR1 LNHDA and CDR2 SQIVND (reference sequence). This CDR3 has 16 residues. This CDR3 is CASSIRGGESSYEQYF. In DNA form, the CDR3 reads TGTGCCAGTAGTATTCGTGGGGGAGAGAGCTCCTACGAGCAGTACTTC.

The CDR3 nucleotides read TGCGCCAGCAGCGAAGCCGGGACTAGCGGGGCCTACGAGCAGTACTTC. Translation: CASSEAGTSGAYEQYF. The rearrangement links TRBV4-1 to TRBJ2-5, with 13 bases matching TRBD2. The J call may be faulty, since TRBJ2-7 better matches the DNA end. CDR1 is MGHRA and CDR2 is YSYEKL in the germline V gene. The CDR3 has 16 amino acids.

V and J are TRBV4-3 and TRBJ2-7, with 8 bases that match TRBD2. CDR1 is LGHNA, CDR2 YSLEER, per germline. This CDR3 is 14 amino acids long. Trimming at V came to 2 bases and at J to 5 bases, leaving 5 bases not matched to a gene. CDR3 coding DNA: TGCGCCAGCAGCCAAATTAGCGGGATGCACGAGCAGTACTTC. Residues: CASSQISGMHEQYF.

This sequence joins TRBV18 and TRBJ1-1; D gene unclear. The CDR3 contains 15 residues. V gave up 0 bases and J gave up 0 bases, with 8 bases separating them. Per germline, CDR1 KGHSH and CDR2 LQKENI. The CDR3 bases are TGTGCCAGCTCACCACCGGAGGGCGTGAACACTGAAGCTTTCTTT. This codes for CASSPPEGVNTEAFF.